This T cell receptor (beta chain) was sequenced in a study of blood T cells in healthy people across ages. Using a J-beta primer mix together with a sample-barcoded 5' primer, a second PCR was run for about 6 to 12 cycles. Every cDNA molecule bore a tag from a template-switch adaptor containing 12 random nucleotides. Using its own MiXCR run on the 5' RACE reads, TCRdb lists one record per CDR3 protein. There are roughly 900,000 distinct CDR3 sequences in the sample; roughly 52% occur only once, and under 15% lies in the top ten. Study outcomes and limitations: Naive CD4+ cell counts and diversity both ran higher in long-lived than in aged donors. The recorded TCR beta diversity per million T cells decreased in a roughly linear manner with age. The lack of PBMC sorting stopped any conclusive naive versus antigen-experienced comparison.

Trimming took 1 base from V and 3 from J, leaving 4 bases between them. Germline V gives CDR1 DFQATT, CDR2 SNEGSKA (reference sequence). The CDR3 extends over 13 amino acids. Concerning this clonotype: Its antigen remains unknown.

Material for sequencing was blood. J is TRBJ1-6 and V is TRBV20-1, with D unclear. The receptor was isolated from a young man in good health. The CDR3 DNA reads as TGCAGTGCTAGAGGCCGCTATAATTCACCCCTCCACTTT. Its protein is CSARGRYNSPLHF.